What follows are 27 T cell receptor beta chains derived from one specimen sequenced in a study of cytomegalovirus exposure and HLA in healthy donors. Primers for the PCR totalled 60 Vbeta and 13 Jbeta. Sequencing was performed with immunoSEQ multiplex PCR; in TCRdb, only in-frame clones are kept and a portion is missing. The sample records roughly 160,000 clones, roughly four fifths being singletons. What was sequenced was PBMCs. The receptors were sampled from a male donor in good health and CMV-seropositive.

The gene calls are TRBV5-6 and TRBJ2-2; 9 nucleotides align to TRBD1. CDR1 is SGHDT, CDR2 YYEEEE, per germline. The CDR3 extends over 15 amino acids. The J segment lost 6 bases and the V segment lost 0 bases, leaving 3 bases of the junction unmatched. CDR3 sequence reads: CASSLEQGAAGELFF. CDR3 in DNA: TGTGCCAGCAGCTTGGAACAGGGGGCAGCCGGGGAGCTGTTTTTT.

This rearrangement joins TRBV27 to TRBJ1-2, with 8 bases matching TRBD1. The V gene end was trimmed by 5 bases and the J gene end by 8 bases; junction bases not matched to a gene: 13. The CDR3 runs to 15 residues. Germline-derived CDR1 and CDR2 are MNHEY and SMNVEV (reference sequence). The CDR3 is CASSTRMTGVDGYTF. In DNA, the CDR3 is TGTGCCAGCAGTACCCGAATGACAGGGGTAGACGGCTACACCTTC.

This clone appeared once. This chain joins TRBV11-2 and TRBJ2-7, with TRBD1 as a possible D gene (5 bases). This CDR3 is built from 13 residues. Germline CDR1 SGHAT, CDR2 FQNNGV. V was cut by 2 bases and J by 9 bases, with 14 bases left in between. The CDR3 nucleotides are TGTGCCAGCAGCTTAAATTCAGGGATGGTGCAGTACTTC. Translation gives CASSLNSGMVQYF.

This rearrangement joins TRBV29-1 to TRBJ2-5, with TRBD1 as a possible D gene (5 bases). Germline V gene sequence: CDR1 SQVTM, CDR2 ANQGSEA. The V end was cut by 7 bases, the J end by 2 bases, with 17 bases between. CDR3 length equals 14 residues. The CDR3 protein is CSARALGVQETQYF. The CDR3, as DNA: TGCAGCGCGCGAGCGTTAGGGGTGCAAGAGACCCAGTACTTC.

V gene TRBV7-9 combines with J gene TRBJ2-7, with D possibly being TRBD1 (5 bases). The germline gives CDR1 SEHNR, CDR2 FQNEAQ (reference sequence). The CDR3 extends over 13 amino acids. Trimming shortened V by 1 base and J by 2 bases, and 6 bases separated the two germline ends. The CDR3 region has the DNA TGTGCCAGCAGCTTAGTACAGGCCTACGAGCAGTACTTC. It encodes CASSLVQAYEQYF.

The V call is TRBV6-6, the J call TRBJ2-1; 8 nucleotides match TRBD1. Trimming at V came to 4 bases and at J to 6 bases, leaving 2 bases not matched to a gene. The CDR3 runs to 13 residues. The germline gives CDR1 MNHNY, CDR2 SVGAGI (reference sequence). The CDR3 DNA is TGTGCCAGCAGTTGGGGGACAGGCAATGAGCAGTTCTTC. Translated: CASSWGTGNEQFF.

The chain combines TRBV5-4 with TRBJ1-5; 7 bases fit TRBD1. CDR3 length: 14 residues. Germline assignment: CDR1 SGHNT and CDR2 YYREEE (reference sequence). J was trimmed by 7 bases and V by 2 bases; bases with no gene match: 6. Written as DNA, the CDR3 is TGTGCCAGCAGCTTACAGGGGCCTGGCCAGCCCCAGCATTTT. Translated, it gives CASSLQGPGQPQHF.

This chain uses TRBV30 with TRBJ1-1, with TRBD1 identical over 7 bases. CDR3 length equals 13 residues. With V trimmed by 4 bases and J by 2 bases, 4 bases remained unmatched. From germline, CDR1 is GTSNPN and CDR2 SVGIG (reference sequence). This chain's CDR3 is CAWTTGRNTEAFF. The CDR3 DNA reads TGTGCCTGGACGACAGGGAGAAACACTGAAGCTTTCTTT. The full variable domain, completed using reference TRBV30 and TRBJ1-1, is SQTIHQWPATLVQPVGSPLSLECTVEGTSNPNLYWYRQAAGRGLQLLFYSVGIGQISSEVPQNLSASRPQDRQFILSSKKLLLSDSGFYLCAWTTGRNTEAFFGQGTRLTVV.

This clone has more than one count but fewer than ten. The chain uses TRBV15 and TRBJ1-6; TRBD1 matches at 8 bases. The germline V gene encodes CDR1 LNHNV and CDR2 YYDKDF (reference sequence). Losses at the gene ends were 2 bases for V and 7 bases for J; bases not matched to a gene: 4. The length of the CDR3 is 15 residues. The chain's CDR3 is CATSRPGQANSPLHF. Written as DNA, the CDR3 is TGTGCCACCAGCAGACCGGGACAGGCCAATTCACCCCTCCACTTT. The variable domain in full, with the rest retrieved from reference TRBV15 and TRBJ1-6, is DAMVIQNPRYQVTQFGKPVTLSCSQTLNHNVMYWYQQKSSQAPKLLFHYYDKDFNNEADTPDNFQSRRPNTSFCFLDIRSPGLGDTAMYLCATSRPGQANSPLHFGNGTRLTVT.

The CDR3 here is CASSLISGTVNQPQHF. The CDR3 nucleotides are TGTGCCAGTAGTCTGATCTCCGGGACAGTCAATCAGCCCCAGCATTTT. The chain combines TRBV19 with TRBJ1-5; 7 bases align to TRBD1. The CDR3 runs to 16 residues. Germline CDR1 LNHDA, CDR2 SQIVND (reference sequence). V dropped 5 bases and J dropped 3; count of bases not matched to a gene: 10.

The V and J genes are TRBV9 and TRBJ1-2; 8 bases line up with TRBD1. The V gene end was trimmed by 4 bases and the J gene end by 2 bases; junction bases not matched to a gene: 4. Germline CDR1 is SGDLS and CDR2 is YYNGEE. The CDR3 is 14 amino acids. The CDR3: CASSPGDRNYGYTF. CDR3 DNA: TGTGCCAGCAGCCCTGGGGACAGGAACTATGGCTACACCTTC.

This chain links TRBV5-1 with TRBJ1-1; D remains unclear. The CDR3 contains 14 residues. With 3 bases removed from V and 0 bases from J, the gap between germline ends came to 9 bases. Germline V gene sequence: CDR1 SGHRS, CDR2 YFSETQ. The CDR3 spells CASSWRHLNTEAFF. In nucleotides, the CDR3 is TGCGCCAGCAGCTGGCGACACTTGAACACTGAAGCTTTCTTT. The whole variable domain, remainder taken from reference TRBV5-1 and TRBJ1-1, is KAGVTQTPRYLIKTRGQQVTLSCSPISGHRSVSWYQQTPGQGLQFLFEYFSETQRNKGNFPGRFSGRQFSNSRSEMNVSTLELGDSALYLCASSWRHLNTEAFFGQGTRLTVV.

The rearrangement joins TRBV28 to TRBJ2-2; D is unresolved. The V and J ends lost 5 bases and 4 bases respectively, with 8 bases between them. This CDR3 is 13 amino acids long. Looked up from germline, CDR1 is MDHEN and CDR2 is SYDVKM. The CDR3 DNA is TGTGCCAGCAGTCCCCTCCCCACCGGGGAGCTGTTTTTT. Translating it yields CASSPLPTGELFF.

The V call is TRBV11-2, the J call TRBJ1-2; D possibly corresponds to TRBD1 (5 bases). The CDR3 extends over 13 amino acids. The V end lost 2 bases, the J end lost 7 bases, and 11 bases lay between the germline ends. In germline, CDR1 is SGHAT, CDR2 FQNNGV. This chain's CDR3 is CASSLNGGSGYTF. As DNA, the CDR3 is TGTGCCAGCAGCTTAAACGGGGGTAGTGGCTACACCTTC.

Written as DNA, the CDR3 is TGTGCCAGCAGCTTAGATGGCGGAGTCTCCTATAATTCACCCCTCCACTTT. This codes for CASSLDGGVSYNSPLHF. V is TRBV11-2 and J is TRBJ1-6; D uncertain. Germline V CDR1 and CDR2: SGHAT, FQNNGV. The CDR3 loop spans 17 amino acids. V lost 0 bases, J lost 0 bases, and 9 bases lay in between.

This chain links TRBV9 with TRBJ1-1; the match to TRBD1 covers 9 bases. Per the germline V gene, CDR1 is SGDLS and CDR2 is YYNGEE. V was clipped by 0 bases and J by 11 bases; unmatched bases: 11. The CDR3 has 15 amino acids. The CDR3, as DNA: TGTGCCAGCAGCGTAGCCGGGACAGGGTTTGTCGGGGCTTTCTTT. Protein: CASSVAGTGFVGAFF. Using reference TRBV9 and TRBJ1-1 for the parts outside the CDR3, the full variable domain is DSGVTQTPKHLITATGQRVTLRCSPRSGDLSVYWYQQSLDQGLQFLIQYYNGEERAKGNILERFSAQQFPDLHSELNLSSLELGDSALYFCASSVAGTGFVGAFFGQGTRLTVV.

J is TRBJ1-1 and V is TRBV30, with 8 positions matching TRBD1. CDR1 is GTSNPN, CDR2 SVGIG, per germline (reference sequence). V shed 0 bases, J shed 3 bases, and the junction held 6 bases outside the gene matches. The CDR3 sequence is 15 residues long. The CDR3 DNA sequence: TGTGCCTGGAGTGTACTGGGACAGGCGTACACTGAAGCTTTCTTT. Translating gives CAWSVLGQAYTEAFF.

V is TRBV11-2 and J is TRBJ1-2, with D possibly TRBD1 on 6 matching bases. The CDR3 contains 16 residues. V was clipped by 5 bases and J by 4 bases, with 20 bases between them. Per germline, CDR1 SGHAT and CDR2 FQNNGV. Written as DNA, the CDR3 is TGTGCCAGCAGCCCCCTGACAGGCCCTGGTATCTATGGCTACACCTTC. The encoded protein is CASSPLTGPGIYGYTF.

Details on this clone: A junction boundary mismatches the germline segment, possibly from a read error. V usage is TRBV7-9 and J usage is TRBJ1-3; 10 bases line up with TRBD1. The length of the CDR3 is 16 residues. Germline CDR1 is SEHNR and CDR2 is FQNEAQ (reference sequence). The CDR3 is CSSNGQGGLGVDTIYF. DNA for the CDR3: TGTTCCAGCAACGGACAGGGGGGGTTGGGGGTAGACACCATATATTTT. The entire variable domain, with the rest obtained from reference TRBV7-9 and TRBJ1-3, is as follows: DTGVSQNPRHKITKRGQNVTFRCDPISEHNRLYWYRQTLGQGPEFLTYFQNEAQLEKSRLLSDRFSAERPKGSFSTLEIQRTEQGDSAMYLCSSNGQGGLGVDTIYFGEGSWLTVV.

The chain employs TRBV14 and TRBJ2-2, with 8 bases aligning to TRBD1. CDR1 SGHDN and CDR2 FVKESK come from the germline V gene. V shed 0 bases, J shed 3 bases, and the junction held 18 bases outside the gene matches. The length of the CDR3 is 21 residues. As DNA, the CDR3 is TGTGCCAGCAGCCAAGATACGATAGGGGGCAGGGGGCAAGAGGACACCGGGGAGCTGTTTTTT. This codes for CASSQDTIGGRGQEDTGELFF.

This chain joins TRBV14 and TRBJ2-7; a weak D match, TRBD1 (6 bases). V lost 1 base, J lost 0 bases, and 22 bases lay in between. Germline V gene lookup returns CDR1 SGHDN and CDR2 FVKESK. This CDR3 comprises 19 residues. CDR3 in amino acids: CASSQAGAHRDISSYEQYF. CDR3 sequence (DNA): TGTGCCAGCAGCCAAGCCGGGGCCCACCGGGACATTAGCTCCTACGAGCAGTACTTC.

This clone was seen more than once but under ten times. The J gene is TRBJ1-2, the V gene TRBV7-9; D is possibly TRBD1 (5 bases). CDR1 and CDR2 from the germline V gene are SEHNR and FQNEAQ (reference sequence). The ends were cut back, 1 base at V and 0 bases at J, with 9 bases in the middle. This CDR3 region has 15 residues. CDR3 protein: CASSLEGIPNYGYTF. The CDR3 region has the DNA TGTGCCAGCAGCTTAGAGGGGATTCCTAACTATGGCTACACCTTC. The variable domain in full, completed from reference TRBV7-9 and TRBJ1-2, reads DTGVSQNPRHKITKRGQNVTFRCDPISEHNRLYWYRQTLGQGPEFLTYFQNEAQLEKSRLLSDRFSAERPKGSFSTLEIQRTEQGDSAMYLCASSLEGIPNYGYTFGSGTRLTVV.

The V call is TRBV6-1, the J call TRBJ1-5; 8 bases are a match to TRBD1. V dropped 10 bases and J dropped 6; count of bases not matched to a gene: 8. The CDR3 contains 13 residues. Germline CDR1 and CDR2: MNHNS and SASEGT. In DNA, the CDR3 is TGTGCCATCAAGACAGGGGTAGGTCAGCCCCAGCATTTT. Amino acids: CAIKTGVGQPQHF.

As concerns this clone: One end of the junction does not line up with germline, which may come from a read error. The chain combines TRBV19 with TRBJ2-6, with 8 bases matching TRBD1. CDR3 length: 16 residues. In germline, CDR1 is LNHDA, CDR2 SQIVND (reference sequence). CDR3 region: CASSSDRVFGANGLTF. The CDR3 DNA reads TGTGCCAGTAGTTCGGACAGGGTCTTCGGGGCCAACGGCCTGACTTTC.

The chain has TRBV27 and TRBJ1-1; maybe TRBD1 (6 bases). The CDR3 extends over 14 amino acids. The germline gives CDR1 MNHEY, CDR2 SMNVEV (reference sequence). Trimming cost V 5 bases and J 8 bases, with 18 bases left between them. CDR3 sequence: CASSPSQGEGEAFF. CDR3 sequence (DNA): TGTGCCAGCAGTCCCTCACAGGGCGAGGGGGAAGCTTTCTTT.

The chain uses TRBV11-2 and TRBJ2-7, with D possibly matching TRBD2 (6 bases). This CDR3 has 14 amino acids. V was trimmed by 2 bases and J by 5 bases, leaving 13 bases between them. Germline V CDR1 and CDR2: SGHAT, FQNNGV. As DNA, the CDR3 is TGTGCCAGCAGCTTATTCGACGGGAGCCACGAGCAGTACTTC. Protein sequence: CASSLFDGSHEQYF.

This clone was counted only a few times. The CDR3 protein is CASSLIGTEAFF. Here the CDR3 DNA reads TGTGCCAGCAGTTTGATCGGGACTGAAGCTTTCTTT. The chain employs TRBV28 and TRBJ1-1, with D unresolved. In germline, CDR1 is MDHEN, CDR2 SYDVKM. This CDR3 spans 12 amino acids. The V end was cut by 3 bases, the J end by 5 bases, with 7 bases between.